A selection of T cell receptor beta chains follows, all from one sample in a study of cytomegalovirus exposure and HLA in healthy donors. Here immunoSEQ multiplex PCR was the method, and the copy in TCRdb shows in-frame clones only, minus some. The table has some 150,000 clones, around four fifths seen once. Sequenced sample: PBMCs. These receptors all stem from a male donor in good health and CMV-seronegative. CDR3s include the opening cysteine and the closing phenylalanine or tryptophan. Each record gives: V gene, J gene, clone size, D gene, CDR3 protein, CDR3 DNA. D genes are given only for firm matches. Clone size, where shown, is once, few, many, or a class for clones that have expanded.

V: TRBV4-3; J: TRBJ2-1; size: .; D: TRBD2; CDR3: CASSQPSSGSSYNEQFF; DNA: TGCGCCAGCAGCCAACCATCTAGCGGGAGCTCCTACAATGAGCAGTTCTTC
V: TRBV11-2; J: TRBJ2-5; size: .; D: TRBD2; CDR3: CASSLDLRGAGREETQYF; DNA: TGTGCCAGCAGCTTAGATTTGCGAGGGGCTGGGAGGGAAGAGACCCAGTACTTC
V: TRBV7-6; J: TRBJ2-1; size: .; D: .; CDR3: CASTPTAGRYNEQFF; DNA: TGTGCCAGCACACCCACCGCGGGACGCTACAATGAGCAGTTCTTC
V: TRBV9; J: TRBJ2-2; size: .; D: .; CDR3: CASSQGGTGELFF; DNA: TGTGCCAGCTCGCAGGGAGGCACCGGGGAGCTGTTTTTT
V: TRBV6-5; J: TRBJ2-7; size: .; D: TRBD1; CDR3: CASSPGDSFYEQYF; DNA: TGTGCCAGCAGTCCCGGGGACAGCTTCTACGAGCAGTACTTC
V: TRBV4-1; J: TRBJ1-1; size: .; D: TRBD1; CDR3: CASSRTGIEAFF; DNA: TGCGCCAGCAGCCGGACAGGGATTGAAGCTTTCTTT
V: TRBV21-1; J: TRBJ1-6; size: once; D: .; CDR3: CASSTYGGFGSPLHF; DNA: TGTGCCAGCAGCACCTACGGAGGGTTTGGATCACCCCTCCACTTT
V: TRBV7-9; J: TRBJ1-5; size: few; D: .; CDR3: CASSPETGFDQPQHF; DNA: TGTGCCAGCAGCCCCGAGACTGGGTTTGATCAGCCCCAGCATTTT
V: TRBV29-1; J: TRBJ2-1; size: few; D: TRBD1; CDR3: CSVGRQGFTEQFF; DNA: TGCAGCGTTGGGAGACAGGGGTTTACTGAGCAGTTCTTC
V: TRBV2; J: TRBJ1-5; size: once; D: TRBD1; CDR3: CASSGGRGPGYSNQPQHF; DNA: TGTGCCAGCAGTGGGGGCAGGGGGCCGGGGTATAGCAATCAGCCCCAGCATTTT
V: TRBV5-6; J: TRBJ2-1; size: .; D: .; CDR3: CASSLAGLVNEQFF; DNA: TGTGCCAGCAGCTTGGCGGGACTCGTCAATGAGCAGTTCTTC
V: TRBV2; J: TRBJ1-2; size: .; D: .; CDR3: CASSDEGQGYGYTF; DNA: TGTGCCAGCAGTGACGAAGGGCAGGGGTATGGCTACACCTTC
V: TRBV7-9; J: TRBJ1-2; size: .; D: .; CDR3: CASSFLGGVGQPYGYTF; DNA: TGTGCCAGCAGCTTCTTAGGCGGAGTCGGACAGCCTTATGGCTACACCTTC
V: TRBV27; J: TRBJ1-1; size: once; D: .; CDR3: CASSYQGITEAFF; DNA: TGTGCCAGCAGTTATCAGGGGATCACTGAAGCTTTCTTT
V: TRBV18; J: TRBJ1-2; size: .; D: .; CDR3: CASSPRTDYGYTF; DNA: TGTGCCAGCTCACCGAGGACAGACTATGGCTACACCTTC